Following are 27 T cell receptor beta chains from one sample sequenced in a study of cytomegalovirus exposure and HLA in healthy donors. PCR involved 60 Vbeta and 13 Jbeta primers. The method was immunoSEQ multiplex PCR; TCRdb's version includes in-frame clones alone and lacks a portion of them. The sample holds about 82,000 clones, about 74% seen once. Source material: PBMCs. The receptors were sampled from a woman in her forties or fifties in good health and CMV-seropositive.

V gene TRBV28 combines with J gene TRBJ2-5; D is undetermined. The germline V and J ends were trimmed by 8 bases and 7 bases, with 14 bases remaining between them. Germline lookup yields CDR1 MDHEN and CDR2 SYDVKM. The CDR3 runs to 12 residues. CDR3 sequence: CASDDSTGTQYF. CDR3 coding DNA: TGTGCCAGCGATGACTCAACCGGGACCCAGTACTTC.

The table lists this clone with a few counts. The rearrangement uses TRBV5-6 and TRBJ2-7; D unclear. Deletions cut 1 base from V and 4 bases from J, with 6 bases between. The CDR3 runs to 12 residues. Germline loops: CDR1 SGHDT, CDR2 YYEEEE. The DNA of the CDR3 is TGTGCCAGCAGCTTGATTCCTTACGAGCAGTACTTC. Amino acid sequence: CASSLIPYEQYF. The full variable domain, with the rest looked up from reference TRBV5-6 and TRBJ2-7, is DAGVTQSPTHLIKTRGQQVTLRCSPKSGHDTVSWYQQALGQGPQFIFQYYEEEERQRGNFPDRFSGHQFPNYSSELNVNALLLGDSALYLCASSLIPYEQYFGPGTRLTVT.

J is TRBJ1-1 and V is TRBV18; perhaps TRBD1 as D (6 bases). CDR1 and CDR2 from the germline V gene are KGHSH and LQKENI. V was clipped by 4 bases and J by 1 base, with 13 bases between them. The CDR3 covers 15 residues. Written as DNA, the CDR3 is TGTGCCAGCTCACTCGGCAGGGGACGGAACACTGAAGCTTTCTTT. Translation gives CASSLGRGRNTEAFF.

This clone was seen more than once but under ten times. This chain joins TRBV28 and TRBJ2-3; 12 bases line up with TRBD2. V shed 7 bases and J 0 bases; nucleotides not matched to a gene: 5. Germline V gene sequence: CDR1 MDHEN, CDR2 SYDVKM. The length of the CDR3 is 16 residues. CDR3 residues: CASTTSGSPSTDTQYF. Written as DNA, the CDR3 is TGTGCCAGCACGACTAGCGGGAGCCCTAGCACAGATACGCAGTATTTT.

The J gene is TRBJ1-1, the V gene TRBV6-5, with D possibly TRBD1 on 6 matching bases. This CDR3 is 14 amino acids long. V lost 6 bases and J 7 bases, leaving 18 bases between the germline ends. Germline CDR1 MNHEY, CDR2 SVGAGI. CDR3 nucleotide sequence: TGTGCCAGCAGGTCGCGGGGGGCCTTCGGTGAAGCTTTCTTT. Its translation is CASRSRGAFGEAFF.

CDR3 region: CASSVEGWEQFF. The CDR3 region has the DNA TGTGCCAGCAGCGTAGAGGGGTGGGAGCAGTTCTTC. V usage is TRBV9 and J usage is TRBJ2-1; TRBD1 is a possible D gene (5 bases). Germline V gene data show CDR1 as SGDLS and CDR2 as YYNGEE. Trimming pared 0 bases from V and 10 bases from J, leaving 8 bases between. The CDR3 sequence is 12 residues long. The full variable domain, completed using reference TRBV9 and TRBJ2-1, is DSGVTQTPKHLITATGQRVTLRCSPRSGDLSVYWYQQSLDQGLQFLIQYYNGEERAKGNILERFSAQQFPDLHSELNLSSLELGDSALYFCASSVEGWEQFFGPGTRLTVL.

The chain combines TRBV6-5 with TRBJ1-5, with no clear D. Germline-derived CDR1 and CDR2 are MNHEY and SVGAGI. CDR3 length: 13 amino acids. Deletions cut 5 bases from V and 3 bases from J, with 8 bases between. Here the CDR3 reads CASSGQNNQPQHF. The CDR3 DNA sequence: TGTGCCAGCAGTGGGCAGAACAATCAGCCCCAGCATTTT.

The sample holds one count of this clone. The chain recombines TRBV5-6 with TRBJ2-2; 7 nucleotides match TRBD2. J gave up 6 bases and V 4 bases, and 3 bases lay outside the gene matches. Germline loops: CDR1 SGHDT, CDR2 YYEEEE. This CDR3 has 13 amino acids. CDR3 sequence: CASSPGGAGELFF. CDR3 sequence (DNA): TGTGCCAGCAGCCCTGGGGGGGCCGGGGAGCTGTTTTTT.

This chain uses TRBV5-1 with TRBJ2-5, with D maybe TRBD2 (6 bases). V was cut by 4 bases and J by 1 base, with 11 bases left in between. Germline CDR1 SGHRS, CDR2 YFSETQ. The CDR3 consists of 14 residues. The CDR3 sequence: CASSPEGRQETQYF. The DNA of the CDR3 is TGCGCCAGCAGCCCGGAGGGGCGCCAAGAGACCCAGTACTTC.

The J gene is TRBJ1-2, the V gene TRBV5-6, with TRBD1 identical over 8 bases. V was pared by 4 bases and J by 6 bases, with 11 bases of the junction left unmatched. Germline V CDR1 and CDR2: SGHDT, YYEEEE. This CDR3 has 15 residues. DNA for the CDR3: TGTGCCAGCAGCCCGCCCCCGCAGGGGGCACATGGCTACACCTTC. As protein: CASSPPPQGAHGYTF.

The chain links TRBV10-3 to TRBJ1-2; TRBD1 matches 7 bases. Germline-derived CDR1 and CDR2 are ENHRY and SYGVKD. Trimming took 2 bases from V and 4 from J; bases not matched to a gene: 4. The CDR3 has 14 amino acids. The CDR3 DNA follows: TGTGCCATCAGTGAGACCCGGGACAGCTATGGCTACACCTTC. Its translation is CAISETRDSYGYTF.

The rearrangement links TRBV12-5 to TRBJ2-1; the D gene is possibly TRBD1 (5 bases). V shed 8 bases and J shed 7 bases, with 15 bases lying between them. Germline values: CDR1 LGHNT, CDR2 FRNRAP. The length of the CDR3 is 13 residues. Here the CDR3 reads CASKGRAQNEQFF. DNA of the CDR3: TGTGCTAGTAAAGGCAGGGCCCAGAATGAGCAGTTCTTC.

V is TRBV6-4 and J is TRBJ2-1; D is possibly TRBD2 (5 bases). V lost 11 bases and J 3 bases, leaving 17 bases between the germline ends. The CDR3 has 14 amino acids. The germline gives CDR1 MRHNA, CDR2 SNTAGT. CDR3 sequence reads: CARFGENFYNEQFF. The CDR3 DNA is TGTGCCCGTTTCGGGGAGAATTTCTACAATGAGCAGTTCTTC.

The chain links TRBV7-3 to TRBJ1-3; D is unresolved. Trimming pared 6 bases from V and 1 base from J, leaving 10 bases between. CDR1 and CDR2 (germline): SGHTA, FQGTGA. This CDR3 region has 14 residues. The CDR3 loop is CASRPRGSGNTIYF. The CDR3 region has the DNA TGTGCCAGCAGACCCCGGGGATCTGGAAACACCATATATTTT.

Here the CDR3 DNA reads TGTGCCAGCAGCCAAGTAGGACTAGCGGGAGCAGATACGCAGTATTTT. Translation gives CASSQVGLAGADTQYF. The V call is TRBV4-2, the J call TRBJ2-3; 13 bases line up with TRBD2. With V trimmed by 1 base and J by 4 bases, 2 bases remained unmatched. This CDR3 region has 16 residues. CDR1 and CDR2 from the germline V gene are LGHNA and YNFKEQ.

The chain recombines TRBV11-2 with TRBJ1-2; D may be TRBD1 (6 bases). Germline-derived CDR1 and CDR2 are SGHAT and FQNNGV. The CDR3 contains 15 residues. The V gene lost 5 bases and the J gene lost 4 bases, with 17 bases spanning the gap. The CDR3 sequence: CASSPAGGAVYGYTF. CDR3 nucleotide sequence: TGTGCCAGCAGCCCCGCGGGGGGGGCCGTCTATGGCTACACCTTC.

V usage is TRBV19 and J usage is TRBJ2-7, with 8 bases matching TRBD1. Germline V gene lookup returns CDR1 LNHDA and CDR2 SQIVND (reference sequence). The CDR3 contains 14 residues. Germline trimming cut 3 bases from V and 0 bases from J; bases unmatched to any gene: 1. The CDR3 here is CASSMGQVSYEQYF. The CDR3 DNA sequence: TGTGCCAGTAGTATGGGACAGGTCTCCTACGAGCAGTACTTC.

The gene calls are TRBV6-6 and TRBJ2-7; TRBD2 agrees at 16 bases. With V trimmed by 7 bases and J by 5 bases, 8 bases remained unmatched. The CDR3 sequence is 16 residues long. Looked up from germline, CDR1 is MNHNY and CDR2 is SVGAGI (reference sequence). The CDR3 DNA reads as TGTGCCAGCACTAAGGGACTAGCGGGAGGGCCCGACGAGCAGTACTTC. Translating it yields CASTKGLAGGPDEQYF.

This clone has only one observation. This rearrangement joins TRBV6-1 to TRBJ2-2; no firm D call. CDR1 MNHNS and CDR2 SASEGT come from the germline V gene. The ends were cut back, 4 bases at V and 7 bases at J, with 13 bases in the middle. The CDR3 covers 14 residues. The CDR3 region has the DNA TGTGCCAGCAGTGCCCTCTTATCGAGCGGGGAGCTGTTTTTT. Its protein product is CASSALLSSGELFF.

This chain uses TRBV11-2 with TRBJ2-3; D call uncertain. V was cut by 0 bases and J by 4 bases, with 8 bases left in between. Per germline, CDR1 SGHAT and CDR2 FQNNGV. There are 14 residues in the CDR3. The DNA for the CDR3 is TGTGCCAGCAGCTTAGAAAGAGGCCCAGATACGCAGTATTTT. Its protein product is CASSLERGPDTQYF. The full variable domain, rest sourced from reference TRBV11-2 and TRBJ2-3, is EAGVAQSPRYKIIEKRQSVAFWCNPISGHATLYWYQQILGQGPKLLIQFQNNGVVDDSQLPKDRFSAERLKGVDSTLKIQPAKLEDSAVYLCASSLERGPDTQYFGPGTRLTVL.

This clone was counted between two and nine times. The chain has TRBV5-1 and TRBJ1-1, with D possibly matching TRBD1 (5 bases). Trimming shortened V by 2 bases and J by 7 bases, and 12 bases separated the two germline ends. Germline values: CDR1 SGHRS, CDR2 YFSETQ. The CDR3 sequence is 13 residues long. The CDR3 DNA reads TGCGCCAGCAGCTTTTTCCCTCAGGGTGAAGCTTTCTTT. Translated, it gives CASSFFPQGEAFF.

This chain links TRBV5-4 with TRBJ1-1, with D tentatively TRBD1 (6 bases). The CDR3 runs to 14 residues. Germline lookup yields CDR1 SGHNT and CDR2 YYREEE (reference sequence). V was clipped by 4 bases and J by 5 bases, with 15 bases between them. CDR3 sequence: CASSQDRWDTEAFF. DNA of the CDR3: TGTGCCAGCAGCCAGGACAGATGGGATACTGAAGCTTTCTTT.

A few counts support this clone. The chain combines TRBV6-6 with TRBJ1-3; D ambiguous. V lost 11 bases to trimming and J lost 1 base, with 6 bases between them. CDR1 MNHNY and CDR2 SVGAGI come from the germline V gene (reference sequence). This CDR3 is 11 amino acids long. CDR3 DNA sequence: TGTGCCCTCGGGTCTGGAAACACCATATATTTT. It is translated as CALGSGNTIYF.

The chain is built from TRBV28 and TRBJ1-4; no firm D call. V was shortened by 6 bases and J by 6 bases, with 17 bases between the two germline ends. The V gene's germline CDR1 is MDHEN and CDR2 SYDVKM. The CDR3 covers 15 residues. This chain's CDR3 is CASSPVPREDEKLFF. The DNA of the CDR3 is TGTGCCAGCAGCCCCGTGCCCCGGGAGGATGAAAAACTGTTTTTT.

The chain couples TRBV15 to TRBJ1-1, with D tentatively TRBD1 (5 bases). The ends were cut back, 0 bases at V and 4 bases at J, with 6 bases in the middle. The CDR3 extends over 13 amino acids. The V gene's germline CDR1 is LNHNV and CDR2 YYDKDF (reference sequence). CDR3 sequence: CATSREGGTEAFF. CDR3 coding DNA: TGTGCCACCAGCAGAGAGGGGGGCACTGAAGCTTTCTTT. The entire variable domain, with the rest obtained from reference TRBV15 and TRBJ1-1, is as follows: DAMVIQNPRYQVTQFGKPVTLSCSQTLNHNVMYWYQQKSSQAPKLLFHYYDKDFNNEADTPDNFQSRRPNTSFCFLDIRSPGLGDTAMYLCATSREGGTEAFFGQGTRLTVV.

About this clone: Germline is not matched at one junction end, which may reflect a read error. The chain couples TRBV7-7 to TRBJ2-3; D perhaps matches TRBD1 (6 bases). This CDR3 contains 15 residues. CDR1 is SSHAT, CDR2 FNYEAQ, per germline (reference sequence). In DNA form, the CDR3 reads TGTGCTAGCAGCCAGGGGCAGGGGCGCACAGATACGCAGTATTTT. Residues: CASSQGQGRTDTQYF.

On this clone: Germline and junction disagree at one end, which may indicate a read error. The rearrangement links TRBV7-7 to TRBJ2-3; TRBD1 matches at 8 bases. Germline values: CDR1 SSHAT, CDR2 FNYEAQ (reference sequence). This CDR3 is built from 15 residues. CDR3 in DNA: TGTGCTAGCAGCTTGTTGGACAGGGGCACAGATACGCAGTATTTT. Translation gives CASSLLDRGTDTQYF.